This TCR beta chain is drawn from a study of immune evolution from preneoplasia to lung adenocarcinoma. The study's findings and limits: Normal lung had highest clonality; later lesions appeared denser, more diverse. Normal lung had the highest top T cell clone frequencies.

Assay: immunoSEQ multiplex PCR; the TCRdb copy retains only in-frame clones and omits some. The sample holds about 6,300 clones, approximately 79% seen once. Macro-dissection enriched premalignant or tumor cells before nucleic acid extraction. Concerning this clone itself: Antigen unknown.

Source material: FFPE minimally invasive lung adenocarcinoma tissue. The TCR was taken from a person aged 70 to 85 with lung adenocarcinoma.

The CDR3 region is CASSAGQGMTYEQYF. The CDR3 DNA is TGTGCCAGCAGTGCGGGACAGGGGATGACCTACGAGCAGTACTTC. The chain carries TRBV27 and TRBJ2-7; 10 bases align to TRBD1. The CDR3 loop spans 15 amino acids. Germline loops: CDR1 MNHEY, CDR2 SMNVEV (reference sequence). The junction had 6 bases not matched to a gene; V was cut back by 5 bases and J by 2 bases.